The rows below give T cell receptor beta chains drawn from one sample of a study of T cell responses to AZD1222 COVID-19 vaccine. Profiling relied on immunoSEQ multiplex PCR, and the TCRdb table lists in-frame clones only, not all of them. The sample consists of 150,000 to 200,000 clones, 88% of them appearing once. The specimen comprised peripheral blood, sampled 28 days after the second AZD1222 dose. These receptors all stem from an adult who received the AZD1222 COVID-19 vaccine. Each CDR3 is given with its conserved first and last residue. A D gene is named only where the DNA matches it firmly. A clone size is listed for some rows: how often the clone was seen (once, few, many), or a class if it is expanded.

TRBD1	TRBV7-8	TRBJ2-7	.	CASSSGTGEAYEQYF	TGTGCCAGCAGCTCCGGGACAGGGGAAGCCTACGAGCAGTACTTC
.	TRBV19	TRBJ1-1	.	CASSIGGGTEAFF	TGTGCCAGTAGTATAGGAGGGGGCACTGAAGCTTTCTTT
TRBD2	TRBV19	TRBJ2-7	.	CASSLGLATYEQYF	TGTGCCAGTAGCCTGGGACTAGCCACCTACGAGCAGTACTTC
.	TRBV10-3	TRBJ2-7	.	CAISEPHLGYEQYF	TGTGCCATCAGTGAGCCTCACCTAGGATACGAGCAGTACTTC
TRBD1	TRBV6-4	TRBJ2-4	.	CASRQQGQGPWSDKNIQYF	TGTGCCAGCAGGCAGCAGGGACAGGGCCCTTGGTCGGACAAAAACATTCAGTACTTC
.	TRBV7-2	TRBJ1-2	.	CASSSGPVVGTGSSYGYTF	TGTGCCAGCAGCTCCGGACCTGTTGTCGGTACAGGGTCTTCCTATGGCTACACCTTC
.	TRBV3-1/TRBV3-2	TRBJ1-2	.	CASSLSGASLLGYTF	TGTGCCAGCAGCCTTTCTGGGGCTTCTCTCCTTGGCTACACCTTC
.	TRBV19	TRBJ1-1	.	CASNSAWITVAFF	TGTGCCAGTAATTCGGCCTGGATCACTGTAGCTTTCTTT
TRBD1	TRBV9	TRBJ1-2	once	CASSVERQGRFGYTF	TGTGCCAGCAGCGTAGAAAGACAGGGGCGGTTTGGCTACACCTTC
.	TRBV5-1	TRBJ2-7	once	CASSFLQGYEQYF	TGCGCCAGCAGCTTTCTTCAGGGTTACGAGCAGTACTTC
.	TRBV19	TRBJ1-1	.	CASSIWEGGAPEAFF	TGTGCCAGTAGTATTTGGGAGGGGGGGGCGCCTGAAGCTTTCTTT
TRBD1	TRBV4-2	TRBJ1-6	.	CASSQEGRGQASLHF	TGTGCCAGCAGCCAAGAGGGCAGGGGGCAGGCTAGCCTCCACTTT
.	TRBV19	TRBJ2-1	few	CASSIYNEQFF	TGTGCCAGTAGTATATACAATGAGCAGTTCTTC
.	TRBV7-9	TRBJ1-3	.	CASSLRDRISGNTIYF	TGTGCCAGCAGCCTAAGAGACAGGATCTCTGGAAACACCATATATTTT
TRBD2	TRBV13	TRBJ2-7	.	CASSSGLASAEQYF	TGTGCCAGCAGCTCGGGACTAGCGTCAGCCGAGCAGTACTTC
TRBD2	TRBV6-2/TRBV6-3	TRBJ2-3	.	CASSYSVSGDAPDTQYF	TGTGCCAGCAGTTACTCGGTTAGCGGGGATGCCCCAGATACGCAGTATTTT
.	TRBV5-8	TRBJ2-3	.	CASTYTDTQYF	TGTGCCAGCACGTACACAGATACGCAGTATTTT
TRBD1	TRBV3-1/TRBV3-2	TRBJ2-1	once	CASIRSSPDRRPDNEQFF	TGTGCCAGTATCCGATCGTCGCCGGACAGGCGGCCAGACAATGAGCAGTTCTTC
TRBD1	TRBV19	TRBJ2-7	.	CASKDRASYEQYF	TGTGCCAGTAAGGACAGGGCGTCCTACGAGCAGTACTTC
.	TRBV14	TRBJ1-2	.	CASSQDRKGVDSYTF	TGTGCCAGCAGCCAAGATCGGAAGGGGGTCGATAGCTACACCTTC
TRBD2	TRBV7-6	TRBJ2-3	once	CASSLVGGGADTQYF	TGTGCCAGCAGCTTAGTTGGCGGGGGGGCGGATACGCAGTATTTT
.	TRBV18	TRBJ1-3	once	CASSPRGSGNTIYF	TGTGCCAGCTCACCCCGCGGGTCCGGAAACACCATATATTTT
.	TRBV11-1	TRBJ2-1	.	CASSLDPNNEQFF	TGTGCCAGCAGCTTAGACCCCAACAATGAGCAGTTCTTC
.	TRBV30	TRBJ1-6	once	CAWRESRPLGNSPLHF	TGTGCCTGGAGGGAATCCCGACCTCTGGGGAATTCACCCCTCCACTTT
.	TRBV5-1	TRBJ2-5	.	CASSPARGLGETQYF	TGCGCCAGCAGCCCCGCACGGGGCCTAGGGGAGACCCAGTACTTC
.	TRBV5-6	TRBJ1-3	once	CASSLVWVGNTIYF	TGTGCCAGCAGCTTGGTGTGGGTTGGAAACACCATATATTTT
.	TRBV3-1/TRBV3-2	TRBJ1-6	.	CASSQEVQGRSPLHF	TGTGCCAGCAGCCAAGAAGTTCAGGGGCGTTCACCCCTCCACTTT
.	TRBV5-1	TRBJ1-6	.	CASSLQATGGSPLHF	TGCGCCAGCAGCTTGCAGGCCACCGGGGGTTCACCCCTCCACTTT
.	TRBV6-2/TRBV6-3	TRBJ2-5	.	CASSTDPPRQETQYF	TGTGCCAGCAGCACTGATCCTCCCCGCCAAGAGACCCAGTACTTC
.	TRBV29-1	TRBJ2-3	.	CSVDFRGALADTQYF	TGCAGCGTTGACTTCCGGGGGGCCCTAGCAGATACGCAGTATTTT
TRBD2	TRBV5-1	TRBJ2-1	.	CASSRTSGYNEQFF	TGCGCCAGCAGCCGGACTAGCGGTTACAATGAGCAGTTCTTC
.	TRBV5-6	TRBJ1-2	.	CASSLGLLIYGYTF	TGTGCCAGCAGCTTGGGTCTACTAATCTATGGCTACACCTTC
TRBD2	TRBV7-2	TRBJ2-3	.	CASSSPSGGAPRTDTQYF	TGTGCCAGCAGCTCGCCTAGCGGGGGGGCCCCTCGCACAGATACGCAGTATTTT
TRBD1	TRBV28	TRBJ1-2	.	CASSFTGTANYGYTF	TGTGCCAGCAGTTTCACCGGGACAGCTAACTATGGCTACACCTTC
TRBD1	TRBV18	TRBJ1-2	.	CASSPTTGDRDTYYTF	TGTGCCAGCTCACCGACCACCGGGGACAGGGATACCTACTACACCTTC
.	TRBV29-1	TRBJ2-1	few	CSVHILSSYNEQFF	TGCAGCGTTCACATATTGAGCTCCTACAATGAGCAGTTCTTC
.	TRBV7-2	TRBJ1-2	.	CASSLHRTDYGYTF	TGTGCCAGCAGCCTTCACAGAACCGATTATGGCTACACCTTC
.	TRBV9	TRBJ1-3	.	CASSSDISGNTIYF	TGTGCCAGCAGCTCTGACATCTCTGGAAACACCATATATTTT
TRBD1	TRBV5-6	TRBJ1-1	.	CASSFSGQGALDQAFF	TGTGCCAGCAGCTTCTCCGGTCAGGGGGCACTGGACCAAGCTTTCTTT
.	TRBV30	TRBJ2-7	.	CAWNFESSYEQYF	TGTGCCTGGAACTTCGAGTCTTCCTACGAGCAGTACTTC